This TCR beta chain was sequenced during a study of T cell responses to AZD1222 COVID-19 vaccine (dated by TCRdb to the early 2020s). With respect to the entire study: TCR sequencing was performed for roughly 250 trial participants, of whom about 200 were given two doses of AZD1222 and around 26 were given two doses of MenACWY control vaccine. Trial participants were enrolled by age into subgroups of 18-55, 56-69 and 70-plus years, and around 150, 29 and 61 TCR-sequenced participants, respectively, were included in these subgroups.

The germline V gene yields SGDLS for CDR1 and YYNGEE for CDR2. For this chain, trimming is 4 bases at the V end and 8 bases at the J end, and the number of junction bases without a gene match is 10. The CDR3 contains 15 residues, cysteine and phenylalanine counted. The sequence is cut down to CDR3 DNA, 45 bases in frame from base 1. The CDR3 regions of human TCRbeta chains were analyzed by immunosequencing. Per the source publication's procedure: Repertoire TCRs were checked for matches against a reference library of SARS-CoV-2-specific TCRs that had been generated using the MIRA antigen-specificity platform. Breadth was defined as the fraction of unique TCRs that were SARS-CoV-2-associated. Depth was defined as the fraction of total T cells that were SARS-CoV-2-associated. Each spike-specific TCR was assigned to its reactive spike region and to a CD4 or CD8 class using the MIRA data. Log10-transformed breadth and depth values were compared by one-way ANOVA with Sidak's multiple comparisons tests. Imported from immuneACCESS, the table was reduced by TCRdb to in-frame sequences with V and J called. These copies leave out some clones; in studies compared against another copy, an unresolved V gene accounts for under half, and the cause of the remainder is not known. V and J calls and clone size are given by that table; D and trimming were obtained from the DNA. The sample table holds 140,000 to 150,000 clones, of which around four fifths were seen once. The ten largest clones represent about 4% of the sample.

Concerning this clone: This clone's antigen is unknown. Per-base quality was not reported, and no clone a single base away is much larger than it.

Overall results and qualifications from the work: After two AZD1222 doses, spike-specific TCR breadth and depth were significantly higher than at day 0 and than in MenACWY recipients. Participants were mostly white British and included more females than males, and it was suggested by the authors that clonal diversity may have been underestimated. Because no day 14 peak-response samples were available, repertoires were characterized only after the peak T cell response. Vaccine-associated CD4 TCRs spanned the whole spike protein, with dominant responses in regions 160-218 and 743-854. Nearly half of unique spike-specific TCRs reportedly recognized epitopes outside regions mutated in the B.1.351 and B.1.1.7 variants. Conclusions about previously exposed vaccinees are limited because only five or six AZD1222 recipients were SARS-CoV-2 seropositive at baseline. In the small 56-69-year group, the increase in depth fell short of significance, most likely because of low power.

The sample's time point label is to be understood as: baseline before first vaccination. This specimen's treatment or condition label, per the study, means: meningococcal conjugate vaccine given as trial control. Samples from vaccinated people were obtained from the UK trials COV001 and COV002, which included a single-blind randomized controlled phase 2/3 trial of AZD1222 (ChAdOx1 nCoV-19) in healthy adults. For TCRbeta chain sequencing, PBMC samples were collected from trial participants at day 0 and at day 28 after the second dose. Here the sequenced sample was peripheral blood, taken on day 0 of MenACWY control vaccination. The origin of this receptor is an adult in good health. The V gene is TRBV9 and the J gene is TRBJ1-4, with TRBD1 identical over 8 junction bases. Here is the DNA: TGTGCCAGCAGCTCTGACCTGACAGGGGACGAAAAACTGTTTTTT. This translates into CASSSDLTGDEKLFF.